This T cell receptor beta chain was identified in a study of T cells in tuberculosis. Overall study findings and caveats: GMM-specific TCRs were nearer to active tuberculosis alpha repertoires, suggesting expansion.

Time point indicated: new active TB diagnosis, blood taken before or within 7 days of starting treatment. Each clinical donor contributed on average about 96,000 T cells from unsorted cryopreserved PBMC. Comments on this clone: Its antigen remains unidentified.

Assay used: immunoSEQ multiplex PCR; TCRdb lists only in-frame clones, some missing. Of some 31,000 clones listed, about 91% were seen once; the top ten hold around 7%. The sequencing used PBMCs, collected at tuberculosis diagnosis. The receptor's source is an adult with tuberculosis.

CDR3 coding DNA: TGTGCCAGCGAAGGGGTACAGAGGAACACTGAAGCTTTCTTT. Protein sequence: CASEGVQRNTEAFF. V usage is TRBV2 and J usage is TRBJ1-1; D is possibly TRBD1 (5 bases). Looked up from germline, CDR1 is SNHLY and CDR2 is FYNNEI. CDR3 length: 14 amino acids. The ends were cut back, 8 bases at V and 1 base at J, with 14 bases in the middle. Using reference TRBV2 and TRBJ1-1 for the parts outside the CDR3, the full variable domain is EPEVTQTPSHQVTQMGQEVILRCVPISNHLYFYWYRQILGQKVEFLVSFYNNEISEKSEIFDDQFSVERPDGSNFTLKIRSTKLEDSAMYFCASEGVQRNTEAFFGQGTRLTVV.